There are many counts of the clone carrying this T cell receptor (beta chain). What it binds is unknown. They built TCR cDNA with 5'RACE template switching, a step that put in a universal primer site and UMIs. Each CDR3 protein is one row after TCRdb ran MiXCR on the 5' RACE reads. The data hold hundreds of thousands of distinct CDR3 sequences, with about 5% observed a single time. Germline V gene lookup returns CDR1 GTSNPN and CDR2 SVGIG (reference sequence). The CDR3 runs to 11 residues. Trimming stripped 5 bases from V and 4 bases from J, with 5 bases between. The sample comes from a study of T cells after yellow fever vaccination. Notes on the study in general: Though weaker, the secondary response peaked faster, on day 5 versus 15. The bulk population could contribute abundant contaminating clonotypes to FACS-sorted repertoires.

The clonotype was recovered from a man aged 18 to 30 who received the YFV17D yellow fever vaccine. The chain has TRBV30 and TRBJ2-2; D gene ambiguous. This material consisted of CD4+ T cells sorted from PBMCs, taken on the day of the yellow fever booster vaccination. In DNA form, the CDR3 reads TGTGCCTGGGGCCCCACCGGGGAGCTGTTTTTT. Translating gives CAWGPTGELFF.